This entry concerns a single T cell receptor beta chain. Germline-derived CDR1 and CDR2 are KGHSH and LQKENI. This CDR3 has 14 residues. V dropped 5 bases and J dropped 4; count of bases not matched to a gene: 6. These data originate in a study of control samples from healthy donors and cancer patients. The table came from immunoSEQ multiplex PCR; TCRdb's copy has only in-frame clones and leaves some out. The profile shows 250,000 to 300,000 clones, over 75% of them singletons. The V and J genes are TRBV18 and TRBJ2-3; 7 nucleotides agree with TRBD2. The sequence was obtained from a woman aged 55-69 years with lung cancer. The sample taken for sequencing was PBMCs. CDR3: CASSLGLSPDTQYF. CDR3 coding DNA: TGTGCCAGCTCATTGGGACTATCCCCAGATACGCAGTATTTT.